This T cell receptor (beta chain) was obtained from a study of liver allograft versus peripheral blood T cells. Whole-study context: Blood and transplanted-liver T cell receptor repertoires from recipients were compared.

Trimming removed 0 bases from V and 6 bases from J, with 8 bases in between. CDR3 size: 13 residues. A note on this clonotype: What it recognizes is unknown.

MiXCR was run by TCRdb on the reads, yielding one entry per CDR3 protein. The repertoire includes roughly 6,700 distinct CDR3 sequences, around 18% of them detected once, and approximately 53% sits in the top ten. Notes on the study in general: Liver allograft and peripheral blood T cell receptor repertoires reportedly differed.

This TCR was sampled from a human patient who had a liver transplant. Some of the T cells may derive from the graft donor. The chain links TRBV12-3 or TRBV12-4 to TRBJ1-2; D might be TRBD1 (6 bases). CDR3 sequence reads: CASSLAPGDGYTF. Written as DNA, the CDR3 is TGTGCCAGCAGTTTAGCGCCAGGGGATGGCTACACCTTC.